This is a list of T cell receptor beta chains from one sample in a study of TIL therapy for anti-PD-1-resistant metastatic lung cancer. This table comes from immunoSEQ multiplex PCR, and its TCRdb copy is limited to in-frame clones, with some not included. The sample consists of approximately 60,000 clones, roughly four fifths of them appearing once. Material: blood, obtained at baseline. These TCRs come from a person aged 25 to 85 with non-small cell lung cancer. CDR3s include the opening cysteine and the closing phenylalanine or tryptophan. Each record gives: CDR3 length, V gene, J gene, CDR3 protein.

CDR3 length: 16
V gene: TRBV7-9
J gene: TRBJ1-3
CDR3 protein: CASSRRGSDSGNTIYF

CDR3 length: 15
V gene: TRBV5-1
J gene: TRBJ2-5
CDR3 protein: CASSRQSKIEETQYF

CDR3 length: 15
V gene: TRBV28
J gene: TRBJ2-5
CDR3 protein: CASSLDGGGSETQYF

CDR3 length: 12
V gene: TRBV2
J gene: TRBJ2-1
CDR3 protein: CASIRGSKEQFF

CDR3 length: 13
V gene: TRBV5-4
J gene: TRBJ1-1
CDR3 protein: CASSLFSNTEAFF

CDR3 length: 14
V gene: TRBV28
J gene: TRBJ1-1
CDR3 protein: CASSLYSPGAEAFF

CDR3 length: 14
V gene: TRBV30
J gene: TRBJ2-2
CDR3 protein: CAWKVTGVTGELFF

CDR3 length: 16
V gene: TRBV28
J gene: TRBJ2-3
CDR3 protein: CASSWGLAGGTDTQYF

CDR3 length: 12
V gene: TRBV12-3/TRBV12-4
J gene: TRBJ2-3
CDR3 protein: CASNTGVNTQYF

CDR3 length: 15
V gene: TRBV19
J gene: TRBJ2-1
CDR3 protein: CASSITGDSYNEQFF

CDR3 length: 13
V gene: TRBV6-5
J gene: TRBJ2-7
CDR3 protein: CASSYGQIGEQYF

CDR3 length: 15
V gene: TRBV13
J gene: TRBJ2-5
CDR3 protein: CASSLYPTGGETQYF

CDR3 length: 13
V gene: TRBV9
J gene: TRBJ2-5
CDR3 protein: CASSVTDQETQYF

CDR3 length: 16
V gene: TRBV7-2
J gene: TRBJ2-1
CDR3 protein: CASSLGLREAATEQFF

CDR3 length: 15
V gene: TRBV18
J gene: TRBJ2-3
CDR3 protein: CASSSYSTSTDTQYF

CDR3 length: 17
V gene: TRBV7-8
J gene: TRBJ2-1
CDR3 protein: CASSARTPGQGYNEQFF

CDR3 length: 15
V gene: TRBV2
J gene: TRBJ1-5
CDR3 protein: CASSDYRGGHQPQHF

CDR3 length: 14
V gene: TRBV7-2
J gene: TRBJ1-4
CDR3 protein: CASSRTGFNEKLFF

CDR3 length: 15
V gene: TRBV7-2
J gene: TRBJ1-1
CDR3 protein: CASSFRDRKNTEAFF

CDR3 length: 15
V gene: TRBV11-2
J gene: TRBJ2-5
CDR3 protein: CASNTRTSVQETQYF

CDR3 length: 12
V gene: TRBV6-2/TRBV6-3
J gene: TRBJ2-5
CDR3 protein: CASSYQDPLQYF

CDR3 length: 16
V gene: TRBV4-3
J gene: TRBJ2-5
CDR3 protein: CASSPGQGYDKETQYF

CDR3 length: 14
V gene: TRBV5-4
J gene: TRBJ2-7
CDR3 protein: CASSPGQGVDEQYF

CDR3 length: 15
V gene: TRBV6-6
J gene: TRBJ1-4
CDR3 protein: CASSYSVKRDEKLFF

CDR3 length: 15
V gene: TRBV2
J gene: TRBJ1-1
CDR3 protein: CASRSGAANLPNAFF

CDR3 length: 15
V gene: TRBV24-1
J gene: TRBJ2-1
CDR3 protein: CATSERYSTANEQFF

CDR3 length: 13
V gene: TRBV30
J gene: TRBJ2-7
CDR3 protein: CAWSGGVFIEQYF

CDR3 length: 14
V gene: TRBV27
J gene: TRBJ1-1
CDR3 protein: CASSPNDLGTEAFF

CDR3 length: 15
V gene: TRBV3-1/TRBV3-2
J gene: TRBJ1-1
CDR3 protein: CASSQRGQSNTEAFF

CDR3 length: 14
V gene: TRBV5-6
J gene: TRBJ2-5
CDR3 protein: CASSLGQLQETQYF

CDR3 length: 15
V gene: TRBV7-6
J gene: TRBJ2-1
CDR3 protein: CASSSRRGQRNEQFF

CDR3 length: 17
V gene: TRBV4-1
J gene: TRBJ1-2
CDR3 protein: CASSQDTVTGGNYGYTF

CDR3 length: 16
V gene: TRBV24-1
J gene: TRBJ2-3
CDR3 protein: CATSGLASDGTDTQYF

CDR3 length: 15
V gene: TRBV7-3
J gene: TRBJ2-3
CDR3 protein: CASSLGVAGEYTQYF

CDR3 length: 14
V gene: TRBV7-3
J gene: TRBJ2-5
CDR3 protein: CASSKTGGKETQYF

CDR3 length: 17
V gene: TRBV3-1/TRBV3-2
J gene: TRBJ2-6
CDR3 protein: CASSQEGSFSGANVLTF

CDR3 length: 14
V gene: TRBV7-7
J gene: TRBJ1-2
CDR3 protein: CASSGGTPNYGYTF